This TCR beta chain was obtained from a study of blood T cell repertoires in COVID-19. Study-level information: Specimens from acute and convalescent COVID-19 originated in the United States, Italy and Spain. From T cells, B-cell-depleted T cells, or PBMCs came the material, which was cDNA or gDNA.

In the authors' methods: Nucleated cell counts were estimated from reference gene primer amplification. The assay was immunoSEQ multiplex PCR, and TCRdb's table has in-frame clones only and misses some. D and trimming were read from the DNA, whereas the V and J calls and clone size are those reported in that table. There are around 63,000 clones in the sample; 55% to 75% occur only once, and around 4.9% lies in the top ten. This clone was seen only a few times. Seattle's enrolled individuals joined amid active infection and were then monitored longitudinally. This receptor was taken from a woman in her seventies with COVID-19, enrolled during active disease. The sample taken for sequencing was peripheral blood.

The DNA for the CDR3 is TGCGCCAGCAGCTCTAGCGGGGGGTACAATGAGCAGTTCTTC. Encoded protein: CASSSSGGYNEQFF. The chain uses TRBV5-1 and TRBJ2-1, with 11 bases that match TRBD2. Unmatched junction bases numbered 0, after V lost 3 bases and J lost 4 bases. Germline V gene lookup returns CDR1 SGHRS and CDR2 YFSETQ. This CDR3 is 14 amino acids long.